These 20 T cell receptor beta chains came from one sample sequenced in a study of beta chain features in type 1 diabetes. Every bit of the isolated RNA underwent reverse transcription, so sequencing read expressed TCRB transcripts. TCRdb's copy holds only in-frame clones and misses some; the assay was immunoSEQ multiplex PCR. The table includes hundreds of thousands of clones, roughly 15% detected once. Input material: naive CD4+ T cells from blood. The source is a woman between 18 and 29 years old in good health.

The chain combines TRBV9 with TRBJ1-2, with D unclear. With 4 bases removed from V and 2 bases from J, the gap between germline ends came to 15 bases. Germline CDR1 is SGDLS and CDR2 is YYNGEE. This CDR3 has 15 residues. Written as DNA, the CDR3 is TGTGCCAGCAGCTTAGGACCCTCAGCGAACTATGGCTACACCTTC. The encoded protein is CASSLGPSANYGYTF. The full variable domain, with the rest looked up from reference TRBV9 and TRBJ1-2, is DSGVTQTPKHLITATGQRVTLRCSPRSGDLSVYWYQQSLDQGLQFLIQYYNGEERAKGNILERFSAQQFPDLHSELNLSSLELGDSALYFCASSLGPSANYGYTFGSGTRLTVV.

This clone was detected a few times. The CDR3 nucleotides read TGTGCCAGCAGCTTAGTCGGGACTAGCGGCCACTCCTACGAGCAGTACTTC. This codes for CASSLVGTSGHSYEQYF. The V gene is TRBV7-2, the J gene TRBJ2-7; 11 bases align to TRBD2. With 1 base clipped from V and 0 bases from J, the junction kept 5 bases outside the gene matches. CDR1 and CDR2 from the germline V gene are SGHTA and FQGNSA. This CDR3 contains 17 residues.

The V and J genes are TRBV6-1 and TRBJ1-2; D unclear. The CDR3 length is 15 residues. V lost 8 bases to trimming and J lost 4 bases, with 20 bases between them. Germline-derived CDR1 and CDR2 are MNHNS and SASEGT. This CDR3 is CASLPQPHDRYGYTF. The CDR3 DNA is TGTGCCAGCCTACCCCAGCCCCATGACCGCTATGGCTACACCTTC.

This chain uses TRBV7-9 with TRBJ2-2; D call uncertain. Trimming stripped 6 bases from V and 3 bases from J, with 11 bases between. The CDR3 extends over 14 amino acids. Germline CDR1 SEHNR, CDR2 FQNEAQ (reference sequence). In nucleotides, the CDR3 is TGTGCCAGCAGACTTAACACATACACCGGGGAGCTGTTTTTT. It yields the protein CASRLNTYTGELFF. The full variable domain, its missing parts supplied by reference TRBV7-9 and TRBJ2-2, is DTGVSQNPRHKITKRGQNVTFRCDPISEHNRLYWYRQTLGQGPEFLTYFQNEAQLEKSRLLSDRFSAERPKGSFSTLEIQRTEQGDSAMYLCASRLNTYTGELFFGEGSRLTVL.

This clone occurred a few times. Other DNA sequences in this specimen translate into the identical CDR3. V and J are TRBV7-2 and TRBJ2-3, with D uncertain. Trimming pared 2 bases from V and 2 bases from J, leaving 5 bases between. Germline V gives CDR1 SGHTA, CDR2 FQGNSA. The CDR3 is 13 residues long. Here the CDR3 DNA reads TGTGCCAGCAGCTTAAGCTACACAGATACGCAGTATTTT. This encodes CASSLSYTDTQYF.

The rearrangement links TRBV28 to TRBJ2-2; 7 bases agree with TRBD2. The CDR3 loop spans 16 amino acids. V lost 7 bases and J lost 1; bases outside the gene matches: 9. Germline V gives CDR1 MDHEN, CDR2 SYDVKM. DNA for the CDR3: TGTGCCAGCAAATCATACTCTAGCGGGAACACCGGGGAGCTGTTTTTT. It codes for CASKSYSSGNTGELFF.

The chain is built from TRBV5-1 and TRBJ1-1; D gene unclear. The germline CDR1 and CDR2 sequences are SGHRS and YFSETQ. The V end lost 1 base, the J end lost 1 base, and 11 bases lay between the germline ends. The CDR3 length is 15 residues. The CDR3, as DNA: TGCGCCAGCAGCTTGATTCCGGGCTCGAACACTGAAGCTTTCTTT. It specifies CASSLIPGSNTEAFF. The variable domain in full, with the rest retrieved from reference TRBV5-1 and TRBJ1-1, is KAGVTQTPRYLIKTRGQQVTLSCSPISGHRSVSWYQQTPGQGLQFLFEYFSETQRNKGNFPGRFSGRQFSNSRSEMNVSTLELGDSALYLCASSLIPGSNTEAFFGQGTRLTVV.

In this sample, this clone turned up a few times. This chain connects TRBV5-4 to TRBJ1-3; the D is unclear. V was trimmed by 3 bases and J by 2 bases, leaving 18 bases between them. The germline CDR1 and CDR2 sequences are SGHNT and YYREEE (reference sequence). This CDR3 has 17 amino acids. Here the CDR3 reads CASSSADLGRAGNTIYF. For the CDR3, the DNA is TGTGCCAGCAGCTCAGCGGACCTTGGGAGGGCTGGAAACACCATATATTTT.

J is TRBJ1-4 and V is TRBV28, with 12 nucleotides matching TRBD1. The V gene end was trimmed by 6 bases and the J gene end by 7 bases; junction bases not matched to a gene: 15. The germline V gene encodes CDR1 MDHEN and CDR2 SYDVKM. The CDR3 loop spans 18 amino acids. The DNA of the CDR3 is TGTGCCAGCAGACATATCGGGACAGGGGGCGCTTCGGGTGAAAAACTGTTTTTT. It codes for CASRHIGTGGASGEKLFF.

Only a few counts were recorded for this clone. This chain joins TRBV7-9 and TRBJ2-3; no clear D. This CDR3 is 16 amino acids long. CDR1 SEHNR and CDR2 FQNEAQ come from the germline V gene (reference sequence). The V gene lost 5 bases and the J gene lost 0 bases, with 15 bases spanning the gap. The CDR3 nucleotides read TGTGCCAGCAGCCTGACCGGCGGTGGGAGCACAGATACGCAGTATTTT. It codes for CASSLTGGGSTDTQYF.

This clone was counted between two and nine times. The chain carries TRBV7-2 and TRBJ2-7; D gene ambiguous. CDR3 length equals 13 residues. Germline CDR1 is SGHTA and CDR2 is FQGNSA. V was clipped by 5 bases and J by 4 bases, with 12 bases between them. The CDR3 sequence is CASSPGRWYEQYF. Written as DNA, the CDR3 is TGTGCCAGCAGCCCCGGCCGGTGGTACGAGCAGTACTTC.

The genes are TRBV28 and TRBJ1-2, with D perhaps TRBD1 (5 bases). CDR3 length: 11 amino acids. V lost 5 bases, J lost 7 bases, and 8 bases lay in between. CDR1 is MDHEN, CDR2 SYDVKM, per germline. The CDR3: CASSSRVGYTF. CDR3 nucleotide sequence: TGTGCCAGCAGTAGCAGGGTTGGCTACACCTTC.

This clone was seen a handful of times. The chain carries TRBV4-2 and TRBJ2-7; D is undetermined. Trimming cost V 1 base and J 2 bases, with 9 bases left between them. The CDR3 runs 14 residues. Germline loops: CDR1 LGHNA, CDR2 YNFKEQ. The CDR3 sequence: CASSQVSLAYEQYF. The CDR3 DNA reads TGTGCCAGCAGCCAAGTCTCCCTAGCCTACGAGCAGTACTTC.

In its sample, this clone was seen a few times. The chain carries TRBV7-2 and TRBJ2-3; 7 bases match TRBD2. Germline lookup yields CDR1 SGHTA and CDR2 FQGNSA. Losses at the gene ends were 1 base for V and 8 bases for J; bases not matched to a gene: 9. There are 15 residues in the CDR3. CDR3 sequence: CASSLEVRRGGTQYF. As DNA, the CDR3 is TGTGCCAGCAGCTTAGAGGTCAGGCGCGGGGGTACGCAGTATTTT.

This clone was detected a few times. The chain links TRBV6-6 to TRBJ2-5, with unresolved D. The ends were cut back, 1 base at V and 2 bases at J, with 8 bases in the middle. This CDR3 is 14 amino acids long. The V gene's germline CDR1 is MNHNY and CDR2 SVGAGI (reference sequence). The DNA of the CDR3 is TGTGCCAGCAGTTACTTGCACCCACAAGAGACCCAGTACTTC. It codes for CASSYLHPQETQYF.

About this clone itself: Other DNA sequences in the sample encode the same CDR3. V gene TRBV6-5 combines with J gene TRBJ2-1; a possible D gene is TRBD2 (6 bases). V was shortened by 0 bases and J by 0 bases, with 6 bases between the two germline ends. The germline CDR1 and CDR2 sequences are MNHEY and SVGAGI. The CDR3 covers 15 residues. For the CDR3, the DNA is TGTGCCAGCAGTTACTCGGGAGGCTCCTACAATGAGCAGTTCTTC. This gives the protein CASSYSGGSYNEQFF.

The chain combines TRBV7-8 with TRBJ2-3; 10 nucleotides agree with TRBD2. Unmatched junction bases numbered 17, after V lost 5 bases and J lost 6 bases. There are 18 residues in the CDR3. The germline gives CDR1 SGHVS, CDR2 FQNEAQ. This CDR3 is CASSEFGKSGRAHDTQYF. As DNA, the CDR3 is TGTGCCAGCAGCGAGTTTGGGAAGAGCGGGAGGGCCCACGATACGCAGTATTTT.

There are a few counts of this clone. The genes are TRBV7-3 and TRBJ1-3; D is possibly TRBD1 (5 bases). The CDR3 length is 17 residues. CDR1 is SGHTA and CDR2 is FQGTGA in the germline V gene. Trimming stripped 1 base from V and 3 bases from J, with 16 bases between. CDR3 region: CASSLKLRGTDGNTIYF. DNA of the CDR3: TGTGCCAGCAGCTTAAAGTTACGGGGGACTGATGGAAACACCATATATTTT.

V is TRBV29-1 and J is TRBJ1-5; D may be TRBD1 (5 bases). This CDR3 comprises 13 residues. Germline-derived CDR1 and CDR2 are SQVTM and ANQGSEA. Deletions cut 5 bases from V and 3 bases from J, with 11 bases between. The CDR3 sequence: CSVLLGANQPQHF. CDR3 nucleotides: TGCAGCGTTCTTCTCGGGGCCAATCAGCCCCAGCATTTT.

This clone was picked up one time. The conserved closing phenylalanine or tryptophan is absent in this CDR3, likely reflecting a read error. The CDR3 nucleotides are TGTGCCAGTAGTAAGTCCGCCGGATTCAATCAGCCCCAGCATGTT. It translates to CASSKSAGFNQPQHV. The genes are TRBV19 and TRBJ1-5; D call uncertain. Germline CDR1 is LNHDA and CDR2 is SQIVND (reference sequence). V lost 4 bases and J 3 bases, leaving 13 bases between the germline ends. This CDR3 comprises 15 residues.